The 31 T cell receptor beta chains listed next were all sequenced from one sample in a study of shared clonotypes between healthy human individuals. Clones were read by immunoSEQ multiplex PCR, and TCRdb kept only the in-frame ones, dropping some. The data hold around 340,000 clones, with around four fifths observed a single time. Sequenced material: memory CD4+ T cells sorted from blood. The subset here: CD45RA-negative fraction. The receptor set was obtained from a man aged 25-40 years in good health.

As regards this clone: Other nucleotide sequences from this sample produce the same CDR3. This chain joins TRBV9 and TRBJ2-5; D uncertain. There are 13 residues in the CDR3. Trimming removed 0 bases from V and 4 bases from J, with 7 bases in between. Germline CDR1 is SGDLS and CDR2 is YYNGEE. In DNA form, the CDR3 reads TGTGCCAGCAGCGTAGATGGGCGAGAGACCCAGTACTTC. This gives the protein CASSVDGRETQYF.

This chain links TRBV18 with TRBJ2-7; TRBD1 aligns across 7 bases. Near its end, the DNA agrees better with TRBJ2-1, so the J call may be wrong. In germline, CDR1 is KGHSH, CDR2 LQKENI. The CDR3 has 16 amino acids. CDR3 bases: TGTGCCAGCTCACCTCAACAGACAGGGTCCTACAATGAGCAGTTCTTC. This codes for CASSPQQTGSYNEQFF.

The V call is TRBV15, the J call TRBJ2-4; 7 nucleotides line up with TRBD1. Germline CDR1 LNHNV, CDR2 YYDKDF (reference sequence). The CDR3 spans 20 residues. Losses at the gene ends were 0 bases for V and 3 bases for J; bases not matched to a gene: 17. CDR3 region: CATSRDGRLQGRGVKNIQYF. The CDR3 nucleotides read TGTGCCACCAGCAGAGATGGTCGCCTACAGGGGCGAGGAGTCAAAAACATTCAGTACTTC.

This clone was recorded a few times. V and J are TRBV6-5 and TRBJ1-4, with 11 bases matching TRBD1. The CDR3 is 16 amino acids. Per germline, CDR1 MNHEY and CDR2 SVGAGI. With 4 bases clipped from V and 7 bases from J, the junction kept 8 bases outside the gene matches. CDR3 residues: CASSFSPGQGVEKLFF. The DNA of the CDR3 is TGTGCCAGCAGTTTTTCACCGGGACAGGGGGTTGAAAAACTGTTTTTT.

V and J are TRBV19 and TRBJ2-5, with TRBD2 identical over 13 bases. CDR1 is LNHDA, CDR2 SQIVND, per germline (reference sequence). The junction had 0 bases not matched to a gene; V was cut back by 9 bases and J by 2 bases. This CDR3 comprises 13 residues. CDR3 nucleotides: TGTGCCAGGGGACTAGCGGGACAAGAGACCCAGTACTTC. Its translation is CARGLAGQETQYF.

The CDR3 coding sequence is TGTGCCAGAAGCTTGTTTCAGCCCCAGCATTTT. It yields the protein CARSLFQPQHF. The rearrangement joins TRBV5-3 to TRBJ1-5, with D uncertain. TRBV5-3 is known as an ORF, though its function is uncertain. This CDR3 is built from 11 residues. Trimming stripped 1 base from V and 6 bases from J, with 2 bases between.

This clone has a count of ten or more. The rearrangement joins TRBV5-4 to TRBJ2-1; the match to TRBD2 covers 9 bases. J was trimmed by 3 bases and V by 4 bases; bases with no gene match: 5. This CDR3 has 15 residues. CDR1 is SGHNT, CDR2 YYREEE, per germline (reference sequence). The DNA for the CDR3 is TGTGCCAGCAGCGCGACTAGCGGTCTCTACAATGAGCAGTTCTTC. Translating it yields CASSATSGLYNEQFF.

Points on this clone: Germline and junction disagree at one end, which may indicate a read error. The chain has TRBV11-2 and TRBJ2-3; 11 positions agree with TRBD2. In germline, CDR1 is SGHAT, CDR2 FQNNGV. This CDR3 region has 13 residues. CDR3 sequence reads: CASSTRLAGPSHF. The CDR3 region has the DNA TGTGCCAGCAGCACCAGACTAGCGGGGCCCTCACATTTT.

This clone showed up just a few times. The chain uses TRBV28 and TRBJ1-1, with no clear D. Trimming removed 10 bases from V and 0 bases from J, with 15 bases in between. Germline V lookup: CDR1 MDHEN, CDR2 SYDVKM. The CDR3 loop spans 14 amino acids. CDR3 DNA sequence: TGTGCCAACCGGGGTCTGGGGATGAACACTGAAGCTTTCTTT. Its protein product is CANRGLGMNTEAFF.

The chain couples TRBV7-8 to TRBJ2-7; possibly TRBD1 for D (6 bases). Trimming took 5 bases from V and 3 from J, leaving 17 bases between them. The CDR3 runs 15 residues. Germline values: CDR1 SGHVS, CDR2 FQNEAQ. The CDR3: CASSLELDRYYEQYF. The CDR3 DNA is TGTGCCAGCAGCCTAGAACTAGACAGGTACTACGAGCAGTACTTC. Full variable domain (rest looked up from reference TRBV7-8 and TRBJ2-7): GAGVSQSPRYKVAKRGQDVALRCDPISGHVSLFWYQQALGQGPEFLTYFQNEAQLDKSGLPSDRFFAERPEGSVSTLKIQRTQQEDSAVYLCASSLELDRYYEQYFGPGTRLTVT.

J is TRBJ2-2 and V is TRBV7-2, with D possibly TRBD2 on 7 matching bases. The CDR3 spans 17 residues. Trimming removed 5 bases at V and 3 bases at J, with 19 bases between. Germline assignment: CDR1 SGHTA and CDR2 FQGNSA. The CDR3 spells CASSPRGGAVDTGELFF. CDR3 DNA: TGTGCCAGCAGCCCCAGAGGGGGGGCAGTGGACACCGGGGAGCTGTTTTTT.

This clone was detected only a few times. The genes are TRBV4-2 and TRBJ2-7, with TRBD2 identical over 11 bases. V lost 1 base, J lost 6 bases, and 2 bases stayed unmatched. This CDR3 is built from 14 residues. CDR1 and CDR2 from the germline V gene are LGHNA and YNFKEQ. CDR3 DNA: TGTGCCAGCAGCCAAGCTAGCGGGAGGAGCGAGCAGTACTTC. The encoded protein is CASSQASGRSEQYF.

The CDR3 is CASSQPSSGISTDTQYF. Written as DNA, the CDR3 is TGTGCCAGCAGCCAACCTTCCAGCGGGATAAGCACAGATACGCAGTATTTT. The J gene is TRBJ2-3, the V gene TRBV7-9, with 7 bases matching TRBD2. Germline trimming cut 5 bases from V and 0 bases from J; bases unmatched to any gene: 11. Germline lookup yields CDR1 SEHNR and CDR2 FQNEAQ (reference sequence). The CDR3 is made up of 17 amino acids.

This clone has only a few counts. J is TRBJ1-2 and V is TRBV15; TRBD1 is a possible D gene (5 bases). V lost 1 base, J lost 0 bases, and 12 bases lay in between. Germline assignment: CDR1 LNHNV and CDR2 YYDKDF (reference sequence). The CDR3 length is 16 residues. CDR3 in DNA: TGTGCCACCAGCAGAGGGGGGACGGCAACTAACTATGGCTACACCTTC. As protein: CATSRGGTATNYGYTF. The complete variable domain, with remaining parts taken from reference TRBV15 and TRBJ1-2, reads DAMVIQNPRYQVTQFGKPVTLSCSQTLNHNVMYWYQQKSSQAPKLLFHYYDKDFNNEADTPDNFQSRRPNTSFCFLDIRSPGLGDTAMYLCATSRGGTATNYGYTFGSGTRLTVV.

Judged by abundance, this clone is medium-sized. V is TRBV5-6 and J is TRBJ2-5, with TRBD2 identical over 11 bases. The germline V gene has CDR1 SGHDT and CDR2 YYEEEE. The CDR3 covers 17 residues. V lost 0 bases to trimming and J lost 1 base; unmatched junction nucleotides: 5. The CDR3 sequence: CASSLAGTSGVQETQYF. Written as DNA, the CDR3 is TGTGCCAGCAGCTTGGCGGGGACTAGCGGAGTCCAAGAGACCCAGTACTTC. Variable domain in full (rest from reference TRBV5-6 and TRBJ2-5): DAGVTQSPTHLIKTRGQQVTLRCSPKSGHDTVSWYQQALGQGPQFIFQYYEEEERQRGNFPDRFSGHQFPNYSSELNVNALLLGDSALYLCASSLAGTSGVQETQYFGPGTRLLVL.

This clone appeared a single time. The V gene is TRBV5-1, the J gene TRBJ1-4, with D perhaps matching TRBD1 (6 bases). This CDR3 is 15 amino acids long. Germline assignment: CDR1 SGHRS and CDR2 YFSETQ. V was trimmed by 0 bases and J by 7 bases, leaving 13 bases between them. CDR3 nucleotides: TGCGCCAGCAGCTTGGCCGGGGGGCAAACTGAAAAACTGTTTTTT. Translation gives CASSLAGGQTEKLFF.

V usage is TRBV4-1 and J usage is TRBJ2-7; D is perhaps TRBD1 (5 bases). The CDR3 loop spans 13 amino acids. V lost 3 bases to trimming and J lost 2 bases, with 8 bases between them. Germline CDR1 and CDR2: MGHRA and YSYEKL. The CDR3 reads CASSHTGAYEQYF. For the CDR3, the DNA is TGCGCCAGCAGCCACACAGGAGCCTACGAGCAGTACTTC.

Ten or more counts support this clone. This sequence joins TRBV7-6 and TRBJ2-5, with 7 bases aligning to TRBD2. This CDR3 is 16 amino acids long. CDR1 and CDR2 (germline): SGHVS, FNYEAQ. With V trimmed by 4 bases and J by 3 bases, 11 bases remained unmatched. The CDR3 sequence: CASSWLRLAEKETQYF. CDR3 coding DNA: TGTGCCAGCAGCTGGCTCCGGCTAGCGGAAAAAGAGACCCAGTACTTC.

This chain connects TRBV7-2 to TRBJ1-5; D remains ambiguous. Germline CDR1 reads SGHTA; CDR2 reads FQGNSA. The length of the CDR3 is 14 residues. The ends were cut back, 5 bases at V and 7 bases at J, with 15 bases in the middle. In DNA form, the CDR3 reads TGTGCCAGCAGCGCAATCAAGAGTCGACAGCCCCAGCATTTT. It encodes CASSAIKSRQPQHF.

This CDR3 reads CASSLEPRNTEAFF. CDR3 bases: TGTGCCAGCAGCTTGGAGCCACGGAACACTGAAGCTTTCTTT. V and J are TRBV5-4 and TRBJ1-1; D not resolved. From germline, CDR1 is SGHNT and CDR2 YYREEE (reference sequence). Trimming stripped 0 bases from V and 1 base from J, with 7 bases between. This CDR3 has 14 amino acids.

The gene calls are TRBV29-1 and TRBJ2-5; 9 bases are a match to TRBD1. This CDR3 spans 13 amino acids. The germline V gene encodes CDR1 SQVTM and CDR2 ANQGSEA. V was clipped by 7 bases and J by 4 bases; unmatched bases: 7. The CDR3 nucleotides read TGCAGCGCCCAGACAGGGGGGAGAGAGACCCAGTACTTC. Encoded protein: CSAQTGGRETQYF. The whole variable domain, remainder taken from reference TRBV29-1 and TRBJ2-5, is SAVISQKPSRDICQRGTSLTIQCQVDSQVTMMFWYRQQPGQSLTLIATANQGSEATYESGFVIDKFPISRPNLTFSTLTVSNMSPEDSSIYLCSAQTGGRETQYFGPGTRLLVL.

The chain joins TRBV6-6 to TRBJ1-1; tentatively, D is TRBD1 (5 bases). The V gene's germline CDR1 is MNHNY and CDR2 SVGAGI (reference sequence). This CDR3 has 13 amino acids. V was trimmed by 2 bases and J by 3 bases, leaving 7 bases between them. This CDR3 reads CASSYEGYTEAFF. The CDR3 DNA reads as TGTGCCAGCAGTTACGAGGGGTACACTGAAGCTTTCTTT.

In the case of this clone: Other DNA sequences of this sample code for an identical CDR3. The chain links TRBV5-6 to TRBJ1-3; D not certain. The CDR3 extends over 12 amino acids. Germline lookup yields CDR1 SGHDT and CDR2 YYEEEE. V was clipped by 4 bases and J by 5 bases, with 7 bases between them. The CDR3 DNA follows: TGTGCCAGCAGCCTGCAGCGAAACACCATATATTTT. This gives the protein CASSLQRNTIYF.

The rearrangement joins TRBV6-6 to TRBJ2-1; D not certain. The length of the CDR3 is 15 residues. CDR1 MNHNY and CDR2 SVGAGI come from the germline V gene (reference sequence). Deletions cut 5 bases from V and 0 bases from J, with 11 bases between. The CDR3 DNA reads TGTGCCAGCAGTCGGACGGTTAGCTCCTACAATGAGCAGTTCTTC. It translates to CASSRTVSSYNEQFF.

The chain combines TRBV9 with TRBJ2-1; 9 positions agree with TRBD2. This CDR3 comprises 16 residues. J gave up 9 bases and V 2 bases, and 12 bases lay outside the gene matches. CDR1 and CDR2 (germline): SGDLS, YYNGEE. In DNA, the CDR3 is TGTGCCAGCAGCGTGGGTAGCGGGAGTATTGATGGTGAGCAGTTCTTC. Translating gives CASSVGSGSIDGEQFF.

V is TRBV11-2 and J is TRBJ1-1; 8 bases map to TRBD1. The germline gives CDR1 SGHAT, CDR2 FQNNGV. The CDR3 contains 15 residues. V trimming: 4 bases; J trimming: 5 bases; junction bases outside the gene matches: 9. CDR3 DNA: TGTGCCAGCAGCTCCCCTCAGGGGGCGAGGACTGAAGCTTTCTTT. Translation gives CASSSPQGARTEAFF.

This chain connects TRBV18 to TRBJ2-5, with 12 bases that match TRBD2. The germline V gene has CDR1 KGHSH and CDR2 LQKENI. The CDR3 covers 16 residues. After removal of 6 bases from V and 4 bases from J, the junction contained 9 bases not matched to a gene. CDR3 protein: CASSSGLAGSRETQYF. As DNA, the CDR3 is TGTGCCAGCTCCTCCGGACTAGCGGGAAGTCGAGAGACCCAGTACTTC.

The chain couples TRBV19 to TRBJ1-5; D is possibly TRBD1 (6 bases). Trimming stripped 9 bases from V and 1 base from J, with 16 bases between. The CDR3 loop spans 15 amino acids. Germline V CDR1 and CDR2: LNHDA, SQIVND (reference sequence). CDR3 nucleotide sequence: TGTGCCAGCGCCAACAGGGCAATAAGCAATCAGCCCCAGCATTTT. Residues: CASANRAISNQPQHF.

This chain links TRBV27 with TRBJ1-5; D gene unclear. Per the germline V gene, CDR1 is MNHEY and CDR2 is SMNVEV (reference sequence). The CDR3 sequence is 14 residues long. V was pared by 2 bases and J by 5 bases, with 10 bases between. The CDR3 nucleotides are TGTGCCAGCAGTTTAGCCAGAGATGATCAGCCCCAGCATTTT. This gives the protein CASSLARDDQPQHF.

This clone was seen a handful of times. The chain employs TRBV18 and TRBJ2-7; 10 nucleotides match TRBD1. Germline-derived CDR1 and CDR2 are KGHSH and LQKENI. V lost 5 bases to trimming and J lost 4 bases; unmatched junction nucleotides: 5. The CDR3 sequence is 14 residues long. CDR3 residues: CASSRTGGQYEQYF. CDR3 sequence (DNA): TGTGCCAGCTCAAGGACAGGGGGTCAATACGAGCAGTACTTC. The entire variable domain, with the rest obtained from reference TRBV18 and TRBJ2-7, is as follows: NAGVMQNPRHLVRRRGQEARLRCSPMKGHSHVYWYRQLPEEGLKFMVYLQKENIIDESGMPKERFSAEFPKEGPSILRIQQVVRGDSAAYFCASSRTGGQYEQYFGPGTRLTVT.

The rearrangement uses TRBV10-2 and TRBJ2-4, with D perhaps TRBD1 (5 bases). Germline CDR1 and CDR2: WSHSY and SAAADI. The CDR3 has 17 residues. V dropped 8 bases and J dropped 0 bases, with 20 bases sitting between them. CDR3 DNA sequence: TGCGCCAGCTGGGAAAGGGGTCCGGAACTAGCCAAAAACATTCAGTACTTC. The encoded protein is CASWERGPELAKNIQYF.